This T cell receptor beta chain was obtained from a study of cytomegalovirus exposure and HLA in healthy donors. The wider study: Across 350 to 500 genotyped donors, around 82% landed in the Caucasian-associated ancestry cluster. Study outcomes and limitations: Follow-up analysis found HLA locus-dependent TCR association rates, highest for DRB1 and lowest for HLA-C. Productive rates of about 90% or about 30% were seen for most TCR beta V segments in an earlier analysis.

With respect to this clone: What it binds is not known.

CDR1 is MDHEN and CDR2 is SYDVKM in the germline V gene. V was pared by 3 bases and J by 3 bases, with 7 bases of the junction left unmatched. The CDR3 spans 15 residues. The study ran its PCR with 60 Vbeta and 13 Jbeta primers. Original data processing: Unique TCR beta chains totaled roughly 80 million in a later count, with roughly 11 million of them shared. Measured with immunoSEQ multiplex PCR; TCRdb has only the in-frame clones, and not every one. From that table come the V and J calls and clone size; the DNA was used to work out D and trimming. This table holds around 140,000 clones, approximately 60% found once.

The receptor was derived from a woman aged 40 to 50 in good health and CMV-seronegative. Material for sequencing was PBMCs. The chain employs TRBV28 and TRBJ2-7; TRBD2 matches 8 bases. The CDR3 DNA is TGTGCCAGCAGTTTCCTTCCGGGGGGGGTCTACGAGCAGTACTTC. It yields the protein CASSFLPGGVYEQYF.